This T cell receptor beta chain was profiled in a study of T cell responses to AZD1222 COVID-19 vaccine. The method was immunoSEQ multiplex PCR; TCRdb's version includes in-frame clones alone and lacks a portion of them. The sample consists of 60,000 to 80,000 clones, 70% to 90% of them appearing once. The CDR3 is 13 amino acids. V was trimmed by 6 bases and J by 2 bases, leaving 10 bases between them. Germline V gene sequence: CDR1 SGHAT, CDR2 FQNNGV. Sequencing used peripheral blood, obtained on day 0 of AZD1222 vaccination. The rearrangement links TRBV11-2 to TRBJ2-5; D is unclear. The origin of this receptor is an adult in good health. Here the CDR3 reads CASSFGLQETQYF. CDR3 nucleotide sequence: TGTGCCAGCAGTTTTGGGTTGCAAGAGACCCAGTACTTC. The full variable domain, its missing parts supplied by reference TRBV11-2 and TRBJ2-5, is EAGVAQSPRYKIIEKRQSVAFWCNPISGHATLYWYQQILGQGPKLLIQFQNNGVVDDSQLPKDRFSAERLKGVDSTLKIQPAKLEDSAVYLCASSFGLQETQYFGPGTRLLVL.